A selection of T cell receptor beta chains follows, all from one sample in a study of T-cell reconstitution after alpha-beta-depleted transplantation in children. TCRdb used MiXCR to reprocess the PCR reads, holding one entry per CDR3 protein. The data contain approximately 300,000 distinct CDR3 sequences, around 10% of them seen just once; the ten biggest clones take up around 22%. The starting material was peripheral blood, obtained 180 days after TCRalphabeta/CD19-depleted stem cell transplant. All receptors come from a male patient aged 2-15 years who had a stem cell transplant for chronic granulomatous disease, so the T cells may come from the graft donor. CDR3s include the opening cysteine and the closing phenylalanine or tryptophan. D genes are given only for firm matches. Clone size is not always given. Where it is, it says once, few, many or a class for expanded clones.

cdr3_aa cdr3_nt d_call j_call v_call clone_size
CASSLEPGSNTGELFF TGTGCCAGCAGCTTAGAGCCGGGTTCGAACACCGGGGAGCTGTTTTTT . TRBJ2-2 TRBV7-2 many
CASSDKRLAGTYEQYF TGTGCCAGCAGTGACAAACGACTAGCGGGGACCTACGAGCAGTACTTC TRBD2 TRBJ2-7 TRBV25-1 many
CASSLLEREGRETQYF TGTGCCAGTAGCCTACTAGAGCGGGAGGGCAGGGAGACCCAGTACTTC TRBD2 TRBJ2-5 TRBV19 .
CASSLVGRTNTGELFF TGTGCCAGCAGCTTGGTAGGGCGTACGAACACCGGGGAGCTGTTTTTT . TRBJ2-2 TRBV5-4 many
CSVLAGGWEQFF TGCAGCGTTTTAGCGGGAGGGTGGGAGCAGTTCTTC TRBD2 TRBJ2-1 TRBV29-1 many
CASSSTDRDNSPLHF TGTGCCAGCAGCTCGACGGACAGAGATAATTCACCCCTCCACTTT . TRBJ1-6 TRBV7-9 many
CSGNDGGNTIYF TGCAGTGGTAACGACGGTGGAAACACCATATATTTT . TRBJ1-3 TRBV20-1 many
CSGKLQETQYF TGCAGTGGGAAACTCCAAGAGACCCAGTACTTC . TRBJ2-5 TRBV20-1 many
CSVGNWDSSPQETQYF TGCAGCGTTGGGAACTGGGACAGCTCACCTCAAGAGACCCAGTACTTC TRBD1 TRBJ2-5 TRBV29-1 many
CASSLDRPGGEETQYF TGTGCCAGCAGCTTAGATAGACCAGGGGGGGAAGAGACCCAGTACTTC . TRBJ2-5 TRBV11-2 .
CSVGLRLAGQETQYF TGCAGCGTTGGTTTGCGGCTAGCGGGCCAAGAGACCCAGTACTTC TRBD2 TRBJ2-5 TRBV29-1 many
CSARAGANEAFF TGCAGTGCTAGGGCAGGGGCGAATGAAGCTTTCTTT . TRBJ1-1 TRBV20-1 many
CASSIRGAGELFF TGTGCCAGTAGTATACGTGGAGCCGGGGAGCTGTTTTTT . TRBJ2-2 TRBV19 .
CASSPRQGANSPLHF TGTGCCAGCAGTCCTAGACAGGGGGCTAATTCACCCCTCCACTTT TRBD1 TRBJ1-6 TRBV27 many
CASSLSGASTDTQYF TGTGCCAGCAGCCTGAGCGGTGCTAGCACAGATACGCAGTATTTT . TRBJ2-3 TRBV6-1 many
CASSPDPSRTDTQYF TGTGCCAGCAGCCCCGACCCATCCCGGACAGATACGCAGTATTTT . TRBJ2-3 TRBV7-2 many
CASSLYRDVRSHEQFF TGTGCCAGCAGTTTATACCGGGACGTGCGTAGCCATGAGCAGTTCTTC . TRBJ2-1 TRBV28 few
CASSKGTAYNEQFF TGCGCCAGCAGCAAAGGGACAGCCTACAATGAGCAGTTCTTC TRBD1 TRBJ2-1 TRBV5-1 many
CASSLMGYGEQFF TGTGCCAGCAGTTTAATGGGCTACGGTGAGCAGTTCTTC . TRBJ2-1 TRBV12-3/TRBV12-4 many
CASSLFPGEAFF TGTGCCAGCAGTTTATTCCCGGGTGAAGCTTTCTTT . TRBJ1-1 TRBV12-3/TRBV12-4 many
CSVEGWGNTGELFF TGCAGCGTTGAAGGTTGGGGGAACACCGGGGAGCTGTTTTTT . TRBJ2-2 TRBV29-1 many
CASSPNGWGRGYNEQFF TGTGCCAGCAGCCCTAATGGGTGGGGCCGAGGATACAATGAGCAGTTCTTC . TRBJ2-1 TRBV7-9 many
CASSLAGTDFSGSKSPYNEQFF TGTGCCAGCAGCTTAGCCGGGACAGACTTTAGCGGGAGCAAGAGCCCCTACAATGAGCAGTTCTTC TRBD2 TRBJ2-1 TRBV13 once
CASNPDRGMDEQFF TGCGCCAGCAACCCCGACAGGGGAATGGATGAGCAGTTCTTC TRBD1 TRBJ2-1 TRBV5-1 many
CASSSRLAGGYGEQFF TGTGCCAGCAGCTCCAGACTAGCGGGGGGGTACGGTGAGCAGTTCTTC TRBD2 TRBJ2-1 TRBV7-2 many
CASSQPYRGRGYGYTF TGCGCCAGCAGCCAACCCTACAGGGGGCGCGGCTATGGCTACACCTTC TRBD1 TRBJ1-2 TRBV4-1 many
CASSLRPQETQYF TGTGCCAGCAGCTTAAGGCCCCAAGAGACCCAGTACTTC . TRBJ2-5 TRBV7-3 many
CATSGLRYGDEQYF TGTGCCACCAGCGGTTTGCGGTATGGAGACGAGCAGTACTTC . TRBJ2-7 TRBV15 many
CASSLASSRADTQYF TGCGCCAGCAGCTTGGCTAGTAGCAGAGCAGATACGCAGTATTTT . TRBJ2-3 TRBV5-1 many
CASSRGSVGYTF TGTGCCAGCAGCCGGGGTTCGGTGGGCTACACCTTC . TRBJ1-2 TRBV7-9 many
CASSSSGTGELFF TGTGCCAGCAGCTCCTCCGGGACAGGGGAGCTGTTTTTT . TRBJ2-2 TRBV7-3 many
CASSTNRGLQETQYF TGTGCCAGCAGCACAAACAGGGGCCTACAAGAGACCCAGTACTTC TRBD1 TRBJ2-5 TRBV7-8 many
CASSSVDRGGETQYF TGTGCCAGCAGCTCGGTTGACAGGGGAGGAGAGACCCAGTACTTC TRBD1 TRBJ2-5 TRBV5-6 many
CASSHSEVPYEQYF TGTGCCAGCAGCCATTCTGAGGTCCCCTACGAGCAGTACTTC . TRBJ2-7 TRBV7-8 many
CASSYRGRYEQYF TGTGCCAGCAGTTACAGGGGGCGCTACGAGCAGTACTTC TRBD1 TRBJ2-7 TRBV6-2/TRBV6-3 .
CSATQGGSGYTF TGCAGTGCTACCCAGGGGGGCAGTGGCTACACCTTC TRBD1 TRBJ1-2 TRBV20-1 many
CASSLAALAGDTQYF TGTGCCAGCAGCTTGGCCGCCCTAGCTGGAGATACGCAGTATTTT . TRBJ2-3 TRBV5-5 many
CASALRQGENQPQHF TGTGCCAGCGCGTTGAGACAGGGAGAGAATCAGCCCCAGCATTTT . TRBJ1-5 TRBV21-1 many
CASSVLLPLDRSGF TGTGCCAGCAGTGTTTTGCTCCCCCTGGACAGGAGTGGTTTC TRBD1 TRBJ2-7 TRBV2 .
CANHARGETQYF TGTGCCAACCATGCTAGAGGCGAGACCCAGTACTTC . TRBJ2-5 TRBV5-4 few
CASSPRRGWGQPQHF TGTGCCAGCAGCCCCAGAAGGGGTTGGGGTCAGCCCCAGCATTTT . TRBJ1-5 TRBV7-2 many
CSARDLDRVSAEAFF TGCAGTGCTAGAGATCTGGACAGGGTATCCGCTGAAGCTTTCTTT TRBD1 TRBJ1-1 TRBV20-1 few
CASSNIPGHHDLPPVHLAKNIQYF TGTGCCAGCAGCAATATCCCGGGACACCACGACCTGCCCCCAGTACATCTAGCCAAAAACATTCAGTACTTC . TRBJ2-4 TRBV21-1 few
CSARQGARNTGELFF TGCAGTGCAAGACAGGGGGCCAGGAACACCGGGGAGCTGTTTTTT TRBD1 TRBJ2-2 TRBV20-1 many
CASSLGGTRAAFF TGTGCCAGCAGCTTGGGAGGAACCCGAGCAGCTTTCTTT . TRBJ1-1 TRBV28 many
CSASSDRDVIQPQHF TGCAGTGCTTCATCCGACCGGGACGTGATTCAGCCCCAGCATTTT . TRBJ1-5 TRBV20-1 many
CSAKRAGDYNEQFF TGCAGTGCTAAGAGGGCGGGAGACTACAATGAGCAGTTCTTC TRBD2 TRBJ2-1 TRBV20-1 many
CSASREDRAGYEQYF TGCAGTGCTAGTAGGGAGGACAGGGCGGGCTACGAGCAGTACTTC TRBD1 TRBJ2-7 TRBV20-1 many
CASSNRDREPDTQYF TGCGCCAGCAGCAACCGGGACAGGGAGCCAGATACGCAGTATTTT TRBD1 TRBJ2-3 TRBV4-1 many
CASSVTSGRDYGQYF TGTGCCAGCAGCGTGACTAGCGGAAGGGACTACGGGCAGTACTTC TRBD2 TRBJ2-7 TRBV9 .
CSARDPVRGSDEAFF TGCAGTGCTAGAGATCCGGTCAGGGGAAGCGATGAAGCTTTCTTT . TRBJ1-1 TRBV20-1 many
CASSLERGWDTGELFF TGTGCCAGCAGCCTCGAACGGGGATGGGACACCGGGGAGCTGTTTTTT . TRBJ2-2 TRBV5-6 few
CSVEPRGPNTEAFF TGCAGCGTTGAACCCAGGGGGCCCAACACTGAAGCTTTCTTT TRBD1 TRBJ1-1 TRBV29-1 many
CASRTRRGFRETQYF TGTGCCAGCAGGACCCGGAGGGGATTTCGAGAGACCCAGTACTTC . TRBJ2-5 TRBV27 many
CSARGTPEDTQYF TGCAGTGCTAGGGGCACCCCGGAAGATACGCAGTATTTT . TRBJ2-3 TRBV20-1 many
CASSQRLARLGTQYF TGCGCCAGCAGCCAACGACTAGCCCGGTTGGGGACCCAGTACTTC TRBD2 TRBJ2-5 TRBV4-1 many
CASSSPGLAGGSGTQYF TGTGCCAGCAGCTCCCCGGGACTAGCGGGAGGCAGTGGGACCCAGTACTTC TRBD2 TRBJ2-5 TRBV7-2 many
CASSPSGAWDSYEQYF TGTGCCAGCAGCCCAAGTGGAGCATGGGATTCCTACGAGCAGTACTTC . TRBJ2-7 TRBV7-9 many
CASGPPGRKGTQYF TGTGCTAGTGGTCCTCCGGGAAGAAAGGGGACCCAGTACTTC . TRBJ2-5 TRBV12-5 many
CASSLSQSTDTQYF TGTGCCAGCAGTTTATCTCAAAGCACAGATACGCAGTATTTT . TRBJ2-3 TRBV27 .